These 13 T cell receptor beta chains were all obtained from the same sample, sequenced in a study of cytomegalovirus exposure and HLA in healthy donors. The PCR ran on 60 Vbeta and 13 Jbeta primers. Clones were sequenced by immunoSEQ multiplex PCR, and TCRdb holds only the in-frame ones, with some missing. This table has 150,000 or so clones, approximately 74% appearing once. Material for sequencing was PBMCs. All receptors derive from a male donor in good health and CMV-seronegative.

The V gene is TRBV19, the J gene TRBJ1-2; 8 positions match TRBD1. This CDR3 is built from 14 residues. Germline-derived CDR1 and CDR2 are LNHDA and SQIVND (reference sequence). Trimming at V came to 6 bases and at J to 6 bases, leaving 9 bases not matched to a gene. CDR3 amino acids: CASSLTGAGDGYTF. In DNA form, the CDR3 reads TGTGCCAGTAGCCTGACAGGGGCGGGGGATGGCTACACCTTC.

This chain joins TRBV18 and TRBJ2-7; possible D gene TRBD2, 5 bases. The V gene's germline CDR1 is KGHSH and CDR2 LQKENI. Trimming took 2 bases from V and 7 from J, leaving 15 bases between them. This CDR3 has 14 amino acids. The CDR3 DNA is TGTGCCAGCTCACCAGAACTAGGTGTGGAGGAGCAGTACTTC. Translated, it gives CASSPELGVEEQYF.

V is TRBV5-6 and J is TRBJ1-2, with D uncertain. The CDR3 length is 15 residues. The ends were cut back, 4 bases at V and 2 bases at J, with 15 bases in the middle. Germline CDR1 reads SGHDT; CDR2 reads YYEEEE. CDR3 bases: TGTGCCAGCAGCCCCCTCAGCAGGCCCAACTATGGCTACACCTTC. Protein product: CASSPLSRPNYGYTF.

V gene TRBV6-5 combines with J gene TRBJ1-1, with 7 nucleotides matching TRBD1. The V gene's germline CDR1 is MNHEY and CDR2 SVGAGI. The CDR3 contains 12 residues. Trimming took 1 base from V and 8 from J; bases not matched to a gene: 1. CDR3 nucleotide sequence: TGTGCCAGCAGTTACTTGGACAGGGAAGCTTTCTTT. Its translation: CASSYLDREAFF.

As for this clone: The junction differs from germline at one of its ends, possibly a read error. The chain couples TRBV11-3 to TRBJ2-2; weak D call: TRBD2 (6 bases). From germline, CDR1 is SGHNT and CDR2 YENEEA. This CDR3 contains 15 residues. The CDR3 DNA sequence: TGTGCCAGCAGCTTAGGTCGGGGGTACACTGGGGAGCTGTTTTTT. Translation: CASSLGRGYTGELFF.

This rearrangement joins TRBV5-1 to TRBJ2-2, with D tentatively TRBD1 (5 bases). The germline CDR1 and CDR2 sequences are SGHRS and YFSETQ. The ends were cut back, 1 base at V and 6 bases at J, with 16 bases in the middle. The CDR3 length is 16 residues. CDR3 sequence reads: CASSLRGLGLPGELFF. DNA of the CDR3: TGCGCCAGCAGCTTGAGGGGTCTTGGCCTCCCCGGGGAGCTGTTTTTT.

This rearrangement joins TRBV2 to TRBJ1-5; D is perhaps TRBD1 (6 bases). The germline V gene encodes CDR1 SNHLY and CDR2 FYNNEI. Trimming pared 1 base from V and 7 bases from J, leaving 14 bases between. The CDR3 length is 15 residues. CDR3 residues: CASSEVGTPSQPQHF. CDR3 in DNA: TGTGCCAGCAGTGAAGTGGGGACACCCAGCCAGCCCCAGCATTTT.

This sequence joins TRBV7-9 and TRBJ2-2, with D possibly matching TRBD2 (6 bases). This CDR3 comprises 15 residues. Trimming left V 7 bases short and J 2 bases short, with 14 bases between. Germline lookup yields CDR1 SEHNR and CDR2 FQNEAQ (reference sequence). The CDR3 sequence is CASTAAGINTGELFF. The CDR3 DNA is TGTGCCAGCACTGCGGCGGGGATCAACACCGGGGAGCTGTTTTTT.

The chain recombines TRBV6-5 with TRBJ2-5, with TRBD1 as a possible D gene (6 bases). The CDR3 loop spans 15 amino acids. V was clipped by 2 bases and J by 5 bases, with 15 bases between them. Germline values: CDR1 MNHEY, CDR2 SVGAGI. DNA for the CDR3: TGTGCCAGCAGTTACCGGGCAGGGGCAGGGGAGACCCAGTACTTC. It is translated as CASSYRAGAGETQYF.

The table lists this clone with a few counts. The chain has TRBV2 and TRBJ2-7; the match to TRBD1 covers 8 bases. The germline V gene has CDR1 SNHLY and CDR2 FYNNEI. The CDR3 loop spans 15 amino acids. After removal of 5 bases from V and 3 bases from J, the junction contained 9 bases not matched to a gene. This CDR3 is CASSSDRGSLYEQYF. In DNA form, the CDR3 reads TGTGCCAGCAGTTCCGACAGGGGAAGTCTCTACGAGCAGTACTTC.

As DNA, the CDR3 is TGTGCCAGCAGAGAGGACAGGGCTAATGGCTACACCTTC. Translation gives CASREDRANGYTF. The chain is built from TRBV28 and TRBJ1-2; 8 nucleotides align to TRBD1. The CDR3 has 13 amino acids. The germline V gene encodes CDR1 MDHEN and CDR2 SYDVKM. The V and J ends lost 6 bases and 6 bases, in that order; junction bases with no gene match: 6.

The rearrangement joins TRBV4-1 to TRBJ1-5; D is unresolved. The CDR3 covers 13 residues. CDR1 and CDR2 from the germline V gene are MGHRA and YSYEKL. The V and J ends lost 4 bases and 6 bases respectively, with 10 bases between them. Here the CDR3 reads CASSPDGVQPQHF. CDR3 coding DNA: TGCGCCAGCAGCCCCGACGGGGTTCAGCCCCAGCATTTT.

This clone was seen just once. V usage is TRBV30 and J usage is TRBJ2-1; 8 positions match TRBD2. From germline, CDR1 is GTSNPN and CDR2 SVGIG (reference sequence). The J segment lost 7 bases and the V segment lost 2 bases, leaving 13 bases of the junction unmatched. This CDR3 spans 16 amino acids. The chain's CDR3 is CAWSQASGRFINEQFF. DNA for the CDR3: TGTGCCTGGAGTCAGGCTAGCGGGCGTTTCATTAATGAGCAGTTCTTC.